This entry concerns a single T cell receptor beta chain. Its cognate antigen is unknown. Germline V gene sequence: CDR1 SEHNR, CDR2 FQNEAQ (reference sequence). This CDR3 contains 12 residues. J lost 10 bases, V lost 5 bases, and 4 bases had no gene match. This sample was included in a study of chemoradiotherapy in HPV16-positive cancers. Notes on the study in general: Only a couple of HPV16-positive patients supplied the functional HPV-specificity definition. During treatment, candidate HPV-specific clones and E7-related motifs expanded in tumor. HPV-responsive T-cell expansion during chemoradiotherapy was linked to improved recurrence-free survival in HPV16-positive patients.

TCRdb's copy holds only in-frame clones and misses some; the assay was immunoSEQ multiplex PCR. The sample carries roughly 21,000 clones, around 87% recorded once. The chain carries TRBV7-9 and TRBJ2-1; 8 nucleotides align to TRBD2. The sequenced sample was blood, obtained from a patient who underwent chemoradiotherapy. The receptor was isolated from a human donor with HPV-associated anogenital cancer. CDR3 amino acids: CASSRTSLEQFF. DNA of the CDR3: TGTGCCAGCAGCCGGACTAGCCTCGAGCAGTTCTTC.